This T cell receptor beta chain is from a study of control samples from healthy donors and cancer patients. This clone was observed a few times. This CDR3 contains 13 residues. Trimming stripped 9 bases from V and 3 bases from J, with 15 bases between. Profiled with immunoSEQ multiplex PCR; TCRdb holds only in-frame clones, not every one. The sample holds roughly 95,000 clones, more than 90% seen once. The sample was blood. This chain connects TRBV12-3 or TRBV12-4 to TRBJ2-7, with D possibly being TRBD2 (6 bases). This TCR was sampled from a human donor in good health. The donor label of this sample is uncertain. The CDR3 here is CASKRGTNYEQYF. The CDR3 coding sequence is TGTGCCAGTAAGCGCGGGACGAACTACGAGCAGTACTTC.